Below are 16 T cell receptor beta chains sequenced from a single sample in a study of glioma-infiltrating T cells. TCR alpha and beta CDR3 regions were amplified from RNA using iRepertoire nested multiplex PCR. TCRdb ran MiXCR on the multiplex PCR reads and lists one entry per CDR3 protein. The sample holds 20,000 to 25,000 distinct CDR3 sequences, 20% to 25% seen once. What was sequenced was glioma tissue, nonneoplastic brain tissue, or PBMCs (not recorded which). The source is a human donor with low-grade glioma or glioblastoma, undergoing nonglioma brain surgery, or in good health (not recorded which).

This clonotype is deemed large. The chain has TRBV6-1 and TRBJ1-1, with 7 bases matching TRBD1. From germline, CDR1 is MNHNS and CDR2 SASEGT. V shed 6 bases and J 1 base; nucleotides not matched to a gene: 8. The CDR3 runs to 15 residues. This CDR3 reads CASRWDSHSNTEAFF. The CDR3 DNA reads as TGTGCCAGCAGATGGGACAGTCACTCGAACACTGAAGCTTTCTTT.

The DNA of the CDR3 is TGTGCCTCGGCTGAGAGGGCTAATGAAAAACTGTTTTTT. Translating it yields CASAERANEKLFF. The rearrangement links TRBV7-2 to TRBJ1-4; D not certain. The CDR3 covers 13 residues. Per the germline V gene, CDR1 is SGHTA and CDR2 is FQGNSA. V lost 11 bases and J lost 3, with 13 bases in between.

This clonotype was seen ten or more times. The DNA of the CDR3 is TGCAGTGCTAGAGATCCCAAAACTCAGAACACTGAAGCTTTCTTT. It translates to CSARDPKTQNTEAFF. J is TRBJ1-1 and V is TRBV20-1; D gene unclear. Germline values: CDR1 DFQATT, CDR2 SNEGSKA (reference sequence). V lost 0 bases to trimming and J lost 1 base, with 12 bases between them. The CDR3 loop spans 15 amino acids.

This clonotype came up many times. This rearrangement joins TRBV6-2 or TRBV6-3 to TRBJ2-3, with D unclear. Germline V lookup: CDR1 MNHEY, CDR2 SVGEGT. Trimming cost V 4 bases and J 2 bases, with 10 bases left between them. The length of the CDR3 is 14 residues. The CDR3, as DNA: TGTGCCAGCAGTTTCGCGGTTCTCACAGATACGCAGTATTTT. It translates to CASSFAVLTDTQYF.

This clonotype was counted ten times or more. The chain's CDR3 is CASGTGQETQYF. Written as DNA, the CDR3 is TGTGCCAGTGGGACAGGCCAAGAGACCCAGTACTTC. The chain carries TRBV7-9 and TRBJ2-5; 8 bases map to TRBD1. Germline V gene data show CDR1 as SEHNR and CDR2 as FQNEAQ (reference sequence). V was pared by 9 bases and J by 1 base, with 1 base of the junction left unmatched. The CDR3 is 12 residues long. Full variable domain (missing parts from reference TRBV7-9 and TRBJ2-5): DTGVSQNPRHKITKRGQNVTFRCDPISEHNRLYWYRQTLGQGPEFLTYFQNEAQLEKSRLLSDRFSAERPKGSFSTLEIQRTEQGDSAMYLCASGTGQETQYFGPGTRLLVL.

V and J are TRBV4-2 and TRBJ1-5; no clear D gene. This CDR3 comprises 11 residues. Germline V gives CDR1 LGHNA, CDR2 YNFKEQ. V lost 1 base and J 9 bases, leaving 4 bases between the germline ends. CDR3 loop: CASSQGGPQHF. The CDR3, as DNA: TGTGCCAGCAGCCAAGGGGGGCCCCAGCATTTT.

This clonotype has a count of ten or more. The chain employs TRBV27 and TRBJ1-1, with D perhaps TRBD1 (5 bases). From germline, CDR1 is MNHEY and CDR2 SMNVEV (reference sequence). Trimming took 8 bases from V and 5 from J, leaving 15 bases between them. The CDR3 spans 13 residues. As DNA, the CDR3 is TGTGCCAGCCACCAGGGTGGTATTACTGAAGCTTTCTTT. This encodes CASHQGGITEAFF.

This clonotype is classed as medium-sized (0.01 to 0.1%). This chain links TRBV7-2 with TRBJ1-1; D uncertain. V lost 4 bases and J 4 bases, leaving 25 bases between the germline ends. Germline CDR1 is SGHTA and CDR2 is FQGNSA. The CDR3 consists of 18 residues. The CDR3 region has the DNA TGTGCCAGCAGCTCGTTAGGGCCAAGCCTTGAGTTGGGCACTGAAGCTTTCTTT. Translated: CASSSLGPSLELGTEAFF. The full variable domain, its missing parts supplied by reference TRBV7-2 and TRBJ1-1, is GAGVSQSPSNKVTEKGKDVELRCDPISGHTALYWYRQSLGQGLEFLIYFQGNSAPDKSGLPSDRFSAERTGGSVSTLTIQRTQQEDSAVYLCASSSLGPSLELGTEAFFGQGTRLTVV.

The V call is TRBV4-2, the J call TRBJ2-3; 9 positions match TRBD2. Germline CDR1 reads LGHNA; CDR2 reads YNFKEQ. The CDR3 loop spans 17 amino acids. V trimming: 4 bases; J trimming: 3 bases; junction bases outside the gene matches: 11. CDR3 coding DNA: TGTGCCAGCAGCCCTAGGTTTAGCGGGGGTGGTACAGATACGCAGTATTTT. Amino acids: CASSPRFSGGGTDTQYF.

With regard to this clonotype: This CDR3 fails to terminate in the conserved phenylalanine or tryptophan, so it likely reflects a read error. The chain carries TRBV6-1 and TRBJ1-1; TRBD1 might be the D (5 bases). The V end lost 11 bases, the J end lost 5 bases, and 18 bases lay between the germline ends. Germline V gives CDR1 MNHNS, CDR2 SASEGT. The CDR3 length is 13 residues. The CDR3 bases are TGTGCCTCCACGCCCGGGGCACGAACTGAAGCTTTCCTT. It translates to CASTPGARTEAFL.

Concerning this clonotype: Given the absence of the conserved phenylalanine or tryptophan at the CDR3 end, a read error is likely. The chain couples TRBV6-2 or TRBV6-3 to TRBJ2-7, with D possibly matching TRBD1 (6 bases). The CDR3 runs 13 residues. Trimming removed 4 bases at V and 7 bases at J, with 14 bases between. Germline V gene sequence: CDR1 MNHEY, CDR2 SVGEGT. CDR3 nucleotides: TGTGCCAGCAGTTCTCACCGGGACAATGAGCAGTACTTA. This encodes CASSSHRDNEQYL.

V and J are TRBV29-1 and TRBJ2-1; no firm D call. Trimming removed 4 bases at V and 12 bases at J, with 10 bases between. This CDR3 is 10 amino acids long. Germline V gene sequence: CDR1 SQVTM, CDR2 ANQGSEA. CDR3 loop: CSVAGQSQFF. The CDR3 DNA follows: TGCAGCGTTGCTGGGCAGTCGCAGTTCTTC.

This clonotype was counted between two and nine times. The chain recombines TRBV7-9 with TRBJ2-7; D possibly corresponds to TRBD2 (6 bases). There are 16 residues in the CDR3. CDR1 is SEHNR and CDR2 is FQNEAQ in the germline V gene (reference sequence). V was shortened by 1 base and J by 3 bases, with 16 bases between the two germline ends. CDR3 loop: CASSLGSWGLDYEQYF. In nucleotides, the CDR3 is TGTGCCAGCAGCTTAGGGTCCTGGGGACTGGACTACGAGCAGTACTTC.

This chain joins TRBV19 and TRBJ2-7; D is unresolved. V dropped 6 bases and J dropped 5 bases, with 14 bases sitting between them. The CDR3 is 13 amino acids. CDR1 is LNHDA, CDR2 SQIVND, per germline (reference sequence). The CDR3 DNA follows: TGTGCCAGTAGACGTAACGCGGACCACGAGCAGTACTTC. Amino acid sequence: CASRRNADHEQYF.

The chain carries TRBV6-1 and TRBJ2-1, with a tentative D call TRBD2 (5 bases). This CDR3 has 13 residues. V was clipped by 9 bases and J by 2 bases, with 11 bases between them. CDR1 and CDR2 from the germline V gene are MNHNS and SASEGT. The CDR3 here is CARGEGTYNEQFF. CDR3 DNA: TGTGCCAGGGGAGAGGGTACCTACAATGAGCAGTTCTTC.

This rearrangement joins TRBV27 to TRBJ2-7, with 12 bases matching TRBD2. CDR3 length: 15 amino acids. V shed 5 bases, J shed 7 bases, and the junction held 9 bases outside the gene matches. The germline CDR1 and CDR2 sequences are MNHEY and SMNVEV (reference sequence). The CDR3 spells CASSPKLAGGGEQYF. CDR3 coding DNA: TGTGCCAGCAGTCCGAAACTAGCGGGAGGTGGAGAGCAGTACTTC.